The TCR beta chain under discussion was sequenced for a study of glioma-infiltrating T cells. The iRepertoire nested amplicon-rescue multiplex PCR amplified TCR alpha and beta CDR3s from RNA. One-step reverse transcription and amplification started from around 100-400 ng of tissue mRNA or PBMC total RNA. TCRdb passed the multiplex PCR reads through MiXCR, listing each CDR3 protein once. This table holds more than 95,000 distinct CDR3 sequences, roughly 25% found once. This clonotype was observed a handful of times. Its antigen is not identified. Study-level findings and limits: Tissue-blood divergence was below expectation in non-neoplastic patients, above in gliomas. Tissue and blood shared very few CDR3 sequences.

The receptor was derived from a human donor with low-grade glioma or glioblastoma, undergoing nonglioma brain surgery, or in good health (not recorded which). Sample: glioma tissue, nonneoplastic brain tissue, or PBMCs (not recorded which).

In DNA form, the CDR3 reads TGTGCCAGCAGCACGGGACTAGCGGGAGTTGTGTACGAGCAGTACTTC. As protein: CASSTGLAGVVYEQYF. The chain recombines TRBV7-9 with TRBJ2-7; 14 nucleotides match TRBD2. Trimming at V came to 5 bases and at J to 4 bases, leaving 7 bases not matched to a gene. Germline V gene lookup returns CDR1 SEHNR and CDR2 FQNEAQ (reference sequence). The length of the CDR3 is 16 residues.